A single sample gave rise to the 25 T cell receptor beta chains below, sequenced in a study of T cell responses to AZD1222 COVID-19 vaccine. TCRdb keeps only in-frame clones here, not all; method: immunoSEQ multiplex PCR. The table has about 86,000 clones, 78% seen once. This material consisted of peripheral blood, taken on day 0 of AZD1222 vaccination. Source of these receptors: an adult in good health.

The chain links TRBV5-1 to TRBJ1-2; 11 positions agree with TRBD1. Looked up from germline, CDR1 is SGHRS and CDR2 is YFSETQ. The length of the CDR3 is 15 residues. V was pared by 2 bases and J by 8 bases, with 8 bases of the junction left unmatched. DNA of the CDR3: TGCGCCAGCAGCTTAGGACAGGGGGCCAGGAGGGGCTACACCTTC. It is translated as CASSLGQGARRGYTF.

This chain links TRBV18 with TRBJ2-7; TRBD1 matches at 8 bases. V lost 2 bases and J lost 0; bases outside the gene matches: 0. Germline V gene data show CDR1 as KGHSH and CDR2 as LQKENI. This CDR3 contains 14 residues. Written as DNA, the CDR3 is TGTGCCAGCTCACCAACAGGGGGCTCCTACGAGCAGTACTTC. This gives the protein CASSPTGGSYEQYF.

The chain carries TRBV7-9 and TRBJ1-6; 10 bases agree with TRBD1. Germline CDR1 and CDR2: SEHNR and FQNEAQ (reference sequence). The length of the CDR3 is 14 residues. V lost 5 bases to trimming and J lost 9 bases; unmatched junction nucleotides: 4. CDR3 region: CASSPGQGPSPLHF. The DNA of the CDR3 is TGTGCCAGCAGCCCGGGACAGGGGCCTTCACCCCTCCACTTT.

The genes are TRBV10-3 and TRBJ2-5, with D perhaps TRBD1 (6 bases). Germline loops: CDR1 ENHRY, CDR2 SYGVKD. V lost 10 bases and J 5 bases, leaving 14 bases between the germline ends. CDR3 size: 12 residues. The CDR3 DNA is TGTGCCAGTAAAGGGGACATGGAGACCCAGTACTTC. As protein: CASKGDMETQYF.

This rearrangement joins TRBV30 to TRBJ2-5, with 12 bases fitting TRBD2. Per germline, CDR1 GTSNPN and CDR2 SVGIG (reference sequence). Losses at the gene ends were 8 bases for V and 5 bases for J; bases not matched to a gene: 18. The CDR3 is made up of 17 amino acids. The CDR3 loop reads CAALGARLAGVWETQYF. In DNA, the CDR3 is TGTGCCGCCCTAGGGGCCCGACTAGCGGGAGTGTGGGAGACCCAGTACTTC.

Points on this clone: The junction differs from germline at one of its ends, possibly a read error. The chain uses TRBV3-1 (or the pseudogene TRBV3-2) and TRBJ2-2; TRBD2 matches at 10 bases. CDR1 and CDR2 from the germline V gene are LGHDT and YNNKEL (reference sequence). The CDR3 consists of 14 residues. The CDR3 is CASTQAGGSGELFF. For the CDR3, the DNA is TGTGCCAGCACCCAAGCGGGAGGGTCGGGGGAGCTGTTTTTT.

The rearrangement joins TRBV10-3 to TRBJ1-6; possibly TRBD1 for D (5 bases). Germline-derived CDR1 and CDR2 are ENHRY and SYGVKD. This CDR3 is 14 amino acids long. Trimming stripped 7 bases from V and 5 bases from J, with 12 bases between. Written as DNA, the CDR3 is TGTGCCATCAATGTCGGACAAGATAATTCACCCCTCCACTTT. This gives the protein CAINVGQDNSPLHF.

The gene calls are TRBV6-5 and TRBJ1-1, with D maybe TRBD1 (5 bases). The V end was cut by 7 bases, the J end by 1 base, with 13 bases between. This CDR3 contains 14 residues. Germline values: CDR1 MNHEY, CDR2 SVGAGI. CDR3 sequence: CASMPGGGNTEAFF. The CDR3 nucleotides read TGTGCCAGCATGCCTGGGGGAGGGAACACTGAAGCTTTCTTT.

The chain has TRBV5-1 and TRBJ2-5, with D possibly called TRBD1 or TRBD2 (7 bases each). Looked up from germline, CDR1 is SGHRS and CDR2 is YFSETQ. Trimming took 4 bases from V and 2 from J, leaving 18 bases between them. The CDR3 has 16 residues. The CDR3 spells CASSPNPGGGQETQYF. CDR3 DNA: TGCGCCAGCAGCCCGAACCCAGGGGGGGGTCAAGAGACCCAGTACTTC. Full variable domain (outside the CDR3, taken from reference TRBV5-1 and TRBJ2-5): KAGVTQTPRYLIKTRGQQVTLSCSPISGHRSVSWYQQTPGQGLQFLFEYFSETQRNKGNFPGRFSGRQFSNSRSEMNVSTLELGDSALYLCASSPNPGGGQETQYFGPGTRLLVL.

V usage is TRBV7-2 and J usage is TRBJ1-1, with no clear D. The CDR3 loop spans 14 amino acids. V gave up 5 bases and J gave up 1 base, with 11 bases separating them. Germline V gene sequence: CDR1 SGHTA, CDR2 FQGNSA. CDR3 DNA sequence: TGTGCCAGCAGCCTTGGACGTTCGAACACTGAAGCTTTCTTT. Translation gives CASSLGRSNTEAFF.

The chain recombines TRBV3-1 (or the pseudogene TRBV3-2) with TRBJ2-7; 7 nucleotides agree with TRBD1. Germline trimming cut 5 bases from V and 3 bases from J; bases unmatched to any gene: 7. The CDR3 has 14 amino acids. Germline CDR1 reads LGHDT; CDR2 reads YNNKEL (reference sequence). The CDR3 coding sequence is TGTGCCAGCAGCTCCCGACAGGGACGCTACGAGCAGTACTTC. This codes for CASSSRQGRYEQYF.

The rearrangement joins TRBV11-2 to TRBJ1-5, with D uncertain. V was shortened by 1 base and J by 3 bases, with 7 bases between the two germline ends. This CDR3 comprises 14 residues. The germline V gene encodes CDR1 SGHAT and CDR2 FQNNGV. The CDR3 DNA sequence: TGTGCCAGCAGCTTAGGGGCGTCCAATCAGCCCCAGCATTTT. Its protein is CASSLGASNQPQHF. Supplemented by reference TRBV11-2 and TRBJ1-5, the full variable domain reads EAGVAQSPRYKIIEKRQSVAFWCNPISGHATLYWYQQILGQGPKLLIQFQNNGVVDDSQLPKDRFSAERLKGVDSTLKIQPAKLEDSAVYLCASSLGASNQPQHFGDGTRLSIL.

V usage is TRBV18 and J usage is TRBJ1-3; D not certain. The CDR3 sequence is 15 residues long. V gave up 2 bases and J gave up 4 bases, with 12 bases separating them. Germline V gives CDR1 KGHSH, CDR2 LQKENI. The CDR3 sequence is CASSPTDFNGNTIYF. The DNA of the CDR3 is TGTGCCAGCTCACCAACGGATTTTAACGGAAACACCATATATTTT.

The count of this clone is one. V usage is TRBV6-5 and J usage is TRBJ2-1; D perhaps matches TRBD2 (6 bases). Trimming took off 8 bases at V and 10 bases at J, with 18 bases between the two ends. There are 13 residues in the CDR3. Germline V lookup: CDR1 MNHEY, CDR2 SVGAGI. The CDR3, as DNA: TGTGCCAGCCGACGGGACTCGGGGAGAGAGCAGTTCTTC. Translated, it gives CASRRDSGREQFF.

The chain links TRBV2 to TRBJ2-1; D is possibly TRBD2 (6 bases). This CDR3 has 13 residues. Trimming removed 5 bases at V and 10 bases at J, with 15 bases between. Germline-derived CDR1 and CDR2 are SNHLY and FYNNEI. CDR3 in DNA: TGTGCCAGCAGTCTAATTCCGGAGGGGGAGCAGTTCTTC. It encodes CASSLIPEGEQFF.

This rearrangement joins TRBV14 to TRBJ1-5; no clear D. The length of the CDR3 is 12 residues. Trimming shortened V by 4 bases and J by 3 bases, and 4 bases separated the two germline ends. In germline, CDR1 is SGHDN, CDR2 FVKESK. CDR3 bases: TGTGCCAGCAGCCCTCACAATCAGCCCCAGCATTTT. This codes for CASSPHNQPQHF.

The chain carries TRBV5-4 and TRBJ2-2; perhaps TRBD1 as D (5 bases). Deletions cut 2 bases from V and 3 bases from J, with 8 bases between. This CDR3 is built from 14 residues. Germline assignment: CDR1 SGHNT and CDR2 YYREEE (reference sequence). For the CDR3, the DNA is TGTGCCAGCAGCTTTGGCAGGGACACCGGGGAGCTGTTTTTT. Its protein is CASSFGRDTGELFF.

J is TRBJ1-2 and V is TRBV2, with no clear D. The CDR3 contains 17 residues. Germline CDR1 and CDR2: SNHLY and FYNNEI. Trimming pared 5 bases from V and 0 bases from J, leaving 19 bases between. The CDR3 sequence is CASSPSLEGLANYGYTF. CDR3 coding DNA: TGTGCCAGCAGTCCATCACTGGAGGGTCTGGCTAACTATGGCTACACCTTC.

The chain links TRBV10-3 to TRBJ2-5; a possible D gene is TRBD2 (5 bases). The CDR3 runs to 12 residues. Trimming took off 3 bases at V and 5 bases at J, with 7 bases between the two ends. Per the germline V gene, CDR1 is ENHRY and CDR2 is SYGVKD. CDR3 coding DNA: TGTGCCATCAGTGATGGGGAGGAGACCCAGTACTTC. It yields the protein CAISDGEETQYF.

The V call is TRBV7-2, the J call TRBJ2-5; D is undetermined. V was shortened by 6 bases and J by 2 bases, with 10 bases between the two germline ends. Germline V gives CDR1 SGHTA, CDR2 FQGNSA. The CDR3 loop spans 13 amino acids. The CDR3 sequence: CASSRALQETQYF. The DNA for the CDR3 is TGTGCCAGCAGTCGGGCCCTACAAGAGACCCAGTACTTC.

J is TRBJ1-6 and V is TRBV27; possible D gene TRBD1, 5 bases. Deletions cut 6 bases from V and 6 bases from J, with 12 bases between. There are 14 residues in the CDR3. CDR1 and CDR2 from the germline V gene are MNHEY and SMNVEV (reference sequence). CDR3 region: CASSHRTGNSPLHF. CDR3 DNA sequence: TGTGCCAGCAGCCACAGGACTGGTAATTCACCCCTCCACTTT.

This sequence joins TRBV19 and TRBJ2-7, with 10 bases matching TRBD2. Trimming at V came to 0 bases and at J to 6 bases, leaving 2 bases not matched to a gene. The CDR3 sequence is 14 residues long. CDR1 LNHDA and CDR2 SQIVND come from the germline V gene (reference sequence). The CDR3, as DNA: TGTGCCAGTAGTATAGAGGGACTAGCGAGCGAGCAGTACTTC. This sequence encodes CASSIEGLASEQYF. The whole variable domain, remainder taken from reference TRBV19 and TRBJ2-7, is DGGITQSPKYLFRKEGQNVTLSCEQNLNHDAMYWYRQDPGQGLRLIYYSQIVNDFQKGDIAEGYSVSREKKESFPLTVTSAQKNPTAFYLCASSIEGLASEQYFGPGTRLTVT.

The V call is TRBV19, the J call TRBJ1-5; D is unresolved. The germline CDR1 and CDR2 sequences are LNHDA and SQIVND (reference sequence). The CDR3 is 15 amino acids. V lost 3 bases and J lost 4, with 13 bases in between. The CDR3 sequence: CASSIGGSDNQPQHF. The DNA of the CDR3 is TGTGCCAGTAGTATCGGAGGGTCGGATAATCAGCCCCAGCATTTT.

This rearrangement joins TRBV30 to TRBJ1-1; TRBD1 aligns across 7 bases. Looked up from germline, CDR1 is GTSNPN and CDR2 is SVGIG (reference sequence). V shed 0 bases, J shed 6 bases, and the junction held 4 bases outside the gene matches. This CDR3 is built from 13 residues. CDR3 sequence reads: CAWSVGGGSEAFF. In nucleotides, the CDR3 is TGTGCCTGGAGTGTAGGAGGGGGCTCTGAAGCTTTCTTT.

The J gene is TRBJ2-5, the V gene TRBV27; no reliable D call. This CDR3 spans 12 amino acids. V lost 6 bases, J lost 4 bases, and 9 bases lay in between. Germline CDR1 is MNHEY and CDR2 is SMNVEV (reference sequence). CDR3 region: CASRNFRETQYF. For the CDR3, the DNA is TGTGCCAGCAGGAACTTTAGAGAGACCCAGTACTTC.